A single sample gave rise to the 9 T cell receptor beta chains below, sequenced in a study of blood T cell repertoires in COVID-19. The table came from immunoSEQ multiplex PCR; TCRdb's copy has only in-frame clones and leaves some out. This table holds nearly 250,000 clones, roughly four fifths found once. The sample consisted of peripheral blood. Receptors were obtained from a woman at least 80 years old with acute or convalescent COVID-19.

This clone has a single count. The chain uses TRBV2 and TRBJ2-7; 8 nucleotides match TRBD1. The germline V gene has CDR1 SNHLY and CDR2 FYNNEI. With V trimmed by 6 bases and J by 3 bases, 4 bases remained unmatched. This CDR3 contains 13 residues. The CDR3 loop is CASSPGQDYEQYF. As DNA, the CDR3 is TGTGCCAGCAGCCCGGGACAGGACTACGAGCAGTACTTC.

This chain links TRBV5-1 with TRBJ2-7; 10 bases are a match to TRBD2. CDR1 SGHRS and CDR2 YFSETQ come from the germline V gene. The trim removed 4 bases at V and 4 bases at J, leaving 5 bases unmatched. This CDR3 spans 14 amino acids. CDR3 residues: CASSTIAGGYEQYF. In DNA, the CDR3 is TGCGCCAGCAGCACCATAGCGGGGGGATACGAGCAGTACTTC.

The rearrangement joins TRBV6-2 or TRBV6-3 to TRBJ1-2, with TRBD1 identical over 8 bases. This CDR3 spans 18 amino acids. Germline CDR1 is MNHEY and CDR2 is SVGEGT. V lost 4 bases to trimming and J lost 5 bases; unmatched junction nucleotides: 18. The CDR3 DNA reads as TGTGCCAGCAGTTCGCCGCAAGGATTGGGGGACAGGAAATATGGCTACACCTTC. Encoded protein: CASSSPQGLGDRKYGYTF.

The genes are TRBV7-3 and TRBJ2-7; D gene unclear. Germline V gives CDR1 SGHTA, CDR2 FQGTGA. V was pared by 2 bases and J by 2 bases, with 13 bases between. The CDR3 extends over 15 amino acids. CDR3: CASSLYNTAAYEQYF. DNA for the CDR3: TGTGCCAGCAGCTTATACAACACCGCTGCCTACGAGCAGTACTTC.

This clone has just one count. CDR3 sequence: CASSYEALVSTEAFF. CDR3 in DNA: TGTGCCAGCAGTTACGAAGCTTTAGTTAGCACTGAAGCTTTCTTT. The J gene is TRBJ1-1, the V gene TRBV6-5; D gene unclear. The CDR3 covers 15 residues. CDR1 and CDR2 from the germline V gene are MNHEY and SVGAGI. V was trimmed by 2 bases and J by 4 bases, leaving 14 bases between them.

This clone has only a few counts. The chain joins TRBV20-1 to TRBJ1-2; perhaps TRBD1 as D (6 bases). Per the germline V gene, CDR1 is DFQATT and CDR2 is SNEGSKA (reference sequence). This CDR3 is 11 amino acids long. The V end lost 1 base, the J end lost 13 bases, and 13 bases lay between the germline ends. CDR3 in DNA: TGCAGTGCTAGAGCCACCAGGGGTTGCACCTTC. Its protein is CSARATRGCTF.

The J gene is TRBJ2-7, the V gene TRBV6-6, with TRBD1 matching 10 bases. Unmatched junction bases numbered 7, after V lost 6 bases and J lost 2 bases. The CDR3 is 15 residues long. Germline CDR1 and CDR2: MNHNY and SVGAGI (reference sequence). CDR3 protein: CASSYRDRGAYEQYF. The CDR3 DNA follows: TGTGCCAGCAGCTATCGGGACAGGGGAGCCTACGAGCAGTACTTC.

This chain joins TRBV11-2 and TRBJ1-3; D is undetermined. Germline V lookup: CDR1 SGHAT, CDR2 FQNNGV. CDR3 length: 15 amino acids. The V and J ends lost 5 bases and 0 bases respectively, with 11 bases between them. The CDR3 DNA follows: TGTGCCAGCAGCCCCCAACGGGGCTCTGGAAACACCATATATTTT. Its translation: CASSPQRGSGNTIYF.

The chain carries TRBV5-1 and TRBJ1-4; D is possibly TRBD1 (5 bases). V gave up 1 base and J gave up 8 bases, with 9 bases separating them. Germline assignment: CDR1 SGHRS and CDR2 YFSETQ. The CDR3 consists of 13 residues. CDR3 loop: CASSLQEGEKLFF. DNA of the CDR3: TGCGCCAGCAGCTTGCAGGAGGGGGAAAAACTGTTTTTT.